This T cell receptor (beta chain) was observed in a study of graft-versus-host responses after intestinal transplantation (dated by TCRdb to 2020 to 2022). In the study overall: The transplants that recipients got were multivisceral, liver-intestinal, or isolated intestinal. Every recipient was given anti-thymocyte globulin induction, followed by about 3 years of maintenance tacrolimus and steroids. Bulk TCR-beta CDR3 sequencing was used to track graft-versus-host and host-versus-graft alloreactive T cell clones in the graft, circulation and bone marrow after intestinal transplantation. To identify alloreactive clones, pre-transplant mixed lymphocyte reaction products were sequenced and compared with unstimulated pre-transplant donor and recipient T cells. A cohort of roughly 25 intestinal transplant recipients, including one retransplant, was enrolled, and a few patients lacking pretransplant specimens were excluded. A peak of at least 4% donor T cells among recipient peripheral blood mononuclear cells was the definition used for donor T cell macrochimerism. Instead of going to the commercial service, samples from a few later patients were sequenced in-house on an Illumina MiSeq and processed with MiXCR.

General findings and caveats noted by the study authors: Early after transplant, peak levels of circulating GvH clones were found to be associated with declines in HvG clones. GvH clones were detected in recipient bone marrow, and some of these GvH clones were observed earlier in ileal mucosa or blood, consistent with an intestinal mucosal origin. Patients with donor T cell macrochimerism had high GvH to HvG T cell clonal ratios in their allografts. Conclusions were limited by the relatively low number and heterogeneity of intestinal transplant patients.

Comments on this clone: Which antigen it targets is not known. Base qualities are not at hand, and no much larger clone is one base apart.

Via the germline V gene, CDR1 is SGHDN and CDR2 FVKESK. Trimming leaves V shorter by 1 base and J shorter by 11 bases, with the junction holding 13 bases beyond the gene matches. The CDR3 contains 15 residues, cysteine and phenylalanine counted. CDR3 DNA is the only sequence kept; it has 45 bases, read in frame from the first base. To prepare the library, the immunoSEQ multiplex PCR assay was applied. For most patients, genomic DNA was isolated using the Qiagen DNeasy Blood and Tissue Kit and was shipped frozen to Adaptive Biotechnologies for TCR sequencing. For most patients, genomic DNA was subjected to high-throughput TCR-beta CDR3 sequencing by Adaptive Biotechnologies. Per the original workflow: TCR sequencing data were retrieved from Adaptive's ImmunoSEQ software for around 19 patients, whereas a few other patients were processed with MiXCR and VDJtools. To correct CD4 versus CD8 sorting errors, any sequence found in both subsets at a frequency ratio below 5:1 was removed. Because the origin of CDR3 nucleotide sequences shared between donor and recipient could not be assigned, those sequences were removed. Alloreactive clones required at least 2-fold expansion over unstimulated cells and minimum CFSE-low frequency of 0.002% (template counts) or 0.001% (read counts). Clones detected in sequenced pre-transplant spleen, lymph node, or MLR CFSE-low populations of the donor or recipient were defined as mappable. Cumulative frequency of alloreactive clones was calculated as a percentage of all sequences weighted by copy number. TCRdb provides this immuneACCESS table in a form limited to in-frame rearrangements. Some clones are lacking; in checked studies, under half of them reflect an unresolved V gene, and why the rest are absent is not known. D and trimming come from the DNA, and the V and J calls and clone size come from that table. The sample records just under 65,000 clones, approximately 91% of which are singletons. The ten top clones hold less than 2% of the sample.

In light of the paper, this sample's time point label describes: cells obtained before transplantation from donor or recipient. CD3+CD4+ and CD3+CD8+ populations were FACS-sorted from unstimulated pre-transplant donor and recipient cells taken from spleen or lymph nodes. Recombination joined TRBV14 with TRBJ1-2, and TRBD1 matches 7 of the central bases. The source of this sequence is a human donor who was the organ donor for an intestinal transplant. Sequenced material: unstimulated CD8+ T cells sorted from spleen or lymph node cells, taken before transplant. CDR3 protein: CASSQGGLDREGYTF. The DNA sequence is given as TGTGCCAGCAGCCAAGGTGGCCTTGACAGGGAAGGATACACCTTC.